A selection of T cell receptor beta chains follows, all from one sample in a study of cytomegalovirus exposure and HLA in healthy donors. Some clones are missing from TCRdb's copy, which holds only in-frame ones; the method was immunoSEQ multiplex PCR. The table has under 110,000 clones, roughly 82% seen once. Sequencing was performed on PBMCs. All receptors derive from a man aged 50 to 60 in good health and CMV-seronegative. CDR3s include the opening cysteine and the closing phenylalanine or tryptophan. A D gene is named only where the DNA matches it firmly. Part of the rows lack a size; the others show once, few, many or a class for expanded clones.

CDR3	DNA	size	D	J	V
CASTPRQASFMNTEAFF	TGTGCCAGCACACCGAGACAGGCTTCTTTTATGAACACTGAAGCTTTCTTT	-	-	TRBJ1-1	TRBV7-9
CASSAGLAWGYTF	TGTGCCAGCAGCGCGGGGTTGGCCTGGGGCTACACCTTC	-	-	TRBJ1-2	TRBV5-5
CASSLLPRQGVSPLHF	TGTGCCAGCAGCTTACTTCCGAGACAGGGCGTTTCACCCCTCCACTTT	-	TRBD1	TRBJ1-6	TRBV11-2
CASSDLGTLAGGRDTGELFF	TGTGCCAGCAGTGATCTGGGAACATTAGCAGGGGGCAGGGACACCGGGGAGCTGTTTTTT	-	TRBD1	TRBJ2-2	TRBV6-1
CASSFEGGSTDTQYF	TGTGCCAGCAGCTTTGAGGGGGGGAGCACAGATACGCAGTATTTT	-	-	TRBJ2-3	TRBV4-2
CASKVGGGTEAFF	TGTGCCAGCAAGGTGGGGGGGGGCACTGAAGCTTTCTTT	-	-	TRBJ1-1	TRBV7-8
CASSLDQGTGAFF	TGCGCCAGCAGCTTGGATCAGGGAACTGGGGCTTTCTTT	once	-	TRBJ1-1	TRBV5-1
CASSAGLAGDEQYF	TGTGCCAGCAGCGCCGGACTAGCGGGAGACGAGCAGTACTTC	-	TRBD2	TRBJ2-7	TRBV11-3
CASSLEGVPAYNEQFF	TGTGCCAGCAGCTTGGAGGGGGTCCCGGCCTACAATGAGCAGTTCTTC	-	-	TRBJ2-1	TRBV5-4
CSVDTAVQQGVFLTDTQYF	TGCAGCGTTGACACCGCCGTACAACAGGGCGTATTCCTCACAGATACGCAGTATTTT	-	-	TRBJ2-3	TRBV29-1
CASSRTSTGGDEQYF	TGCGCCAGCAGCCGAACCTCGACAGGGGGCGACGAGCAGTACTTC	medium-sized	TRBD1	TRBJ2-7	TRBV4-1
CASRQGVQHNSPLHF	TGTGCCAGCAGACAGGGGGTACAACATAATTCACCCCTCCACTTT	-	TRBD1	TRBJ1-6	TRBV27
CASEQGFGANVLTF	TGCGCCAGCGAGCAGGGTTTTGGGGCCAACGTCCTGACTTTC	-	-	TRBJ2-6	TRBV5-1
CASIDGHWNTEAFF	TGTGCCAGCATCGATGGACATTGGAACACTGAAGCTTTCTTT	-	-	TRBJ1-1	TRBV28
CASSEGSGQDF	TGTGCCAGCAGCGAAGGGTCCGGACAGGACTTC	-	TRBD1	TRBJ2-7	TRBV7-9
CASSYLGGRREKLFF	TGTGCCAGCAGTTATCTCGGGGGGAGGCGGGAAAAACTGTTTTTT	-	-	TRBJ1-4	TRBV6-6
CSVEEGASGYTF	TGCAGCGTTGAAGAGGGGGCAAGTGGCTACACCTTC	-	-	TRBJ1-2	TRBV29-1
CASSGSGLASADTQYF	TGTGCCAGCAGTGGTTCGGGGTTAGCGTCCGCAGATACGCAGTATTTT	-	-	TRBJ2-3	TRBV6-1
CASSPSSGRYNEQFF	TGTGCCAGCTCACCCTCTAGCGGGCGCTACAATGAGCAGTTCTTC	-	TRBD2	TRBJ2-1	TRBV18
CASSYRQVAEKLFF	TGTGCCAGCAGTTATAGACAGGTCGCTGAAAAACTGTTTTTT	-	-	TRBJ1-4	TRBV6-5
CASADHPGTGGNEQFF	TGCGCCAGCGCCGACCACCCGGGGACAGGGGGCAATGAGCAGTTCTTC	-	TRBD1	TRBJ2-1	TRBV5-1
CAWSRTGGNSPLHF	TGTGCCTGGAGTCGTACGGGGGGGAATTCACCCCTCCACTTT	-	-	TRBJ1-6	TRBV30
CASIKGRQGTGELFF	TGTGCCAGCATCAAGGGGAGACAGGGGACCGGGGAGCTGTTTTTT	once	TRBD1	TRBJ2-2	TRBV6-6
CASSHGRGRPKVDTEAFF	TGCGCCAGCAGCCACGGGAGGGGTCGACCGAAGGTGGACACTGAAGCTTTCTTT	-	-	TRBJ1-1	TRBV4-3
CASRSDRFLAYEQYF	TGTGCAAGTCGTTCGGACAGGTTCCTGGCCTACGAGCAGTACTTC	-	-	TRBJ2-7	TRBV12-2
CASSEESYGYTF	TGTGCCAGCAGTGAAGAGAGCTATGGCTACACCTTC	once	-	TRBJ1-2	TRBV6-1
CASSVGGGPGQPQHF	TGTGCCAGCAGCGTAGGGGGGGGGCCGGGTCAGCCCCAGCATTTT	-	-	TRBJ1-5	TRBV9
CASSSTSGGAHNEQFF	TGTGCCAGCAGCTCAACTAGCGGGGGGGCTCACAATGAGCAGTTCTTC	-	TRBD2	TRBJ2-1	TRBV7-9
CASRDSLNQPQHF	TGTGCCAGCAGAGACAGTTTAAATCAGCCCCAGCATTTT	-	-	TRBJ1-5	TRBV6-5
CASSLDLGDSYEQYF	TGTGCCAGCAGCTTAGACCTTGGGGACAGCTACGAGCAGTACTTC	-	TRBD1	TRBJ2-7	TRBV11-2
CASSSNFLELFF	TGTGCCAGCAGCTCTAATTTCCTGGAACTGTTTTTT	-	-	TRBJ1-4	TRBV7-9
CASSRDRSSYNEQFF	TGTGCCAGCAGCCGGGACAGGAGCTCCTACAATGAGCAGTTCTTC	-	TRBD1	TRBJ2-1	TRBV6-5
CASSQVPLGAKGYTF	TGCGCCAGCAGCCAAGTGCCGTTGGGGGCTAAAGGCTACACCTTC	-	-	TRBJ1-2	TRBV4-3
CASRVLAGDTDTQYF	TGTGCCAGCAGGGTTCTAGCGGGGGACACAGATACGCAGTATTTT	-	TRBD2	TRBJ2-3	TRBV2
CASSTNRGTNQPQHF	TGTGCCAGCAGTACTAACAGGGGAACGAATCAGCCCCAGCATTTT	-	TRBD1	TRBJ1-5	TRBV2
CASSFSGNEQYF	TGTGCCAGCAGCTTCAGCGGTAACGAGCAGTACTTC	-	-	TRBJ2-7	TRBV7-9
CAIRGAGDQPQHF	TGTGCCATCAGGGGGGCTGGGGATCAGCCCCAGCATTTT	-	-	TRBJ1-5	TRBV10-3
CASSSTYRGTEAFF	TGCGCCAGCAGTTCTACCTACAGGGGCACTGAAGCTTTCTTT	-	TRBD1	TRBJ1-1	TRBV4-1
CASSLAGGVSQYF	TGTGCCAGCAGTTTAGCGGGGGGGGTGTCCCAGTACTTC	-	TRBD2	TRBJ2-5	TRBV11-2
CASSPGTGLSGANVLTF	TGTGCCAGCTCACCCGGGACAGGACTCTCTGGGGCCAACGTCCTGACTTTC	few	TRBD1	TRBJ2-6	TRBV18
CASRGDRLNNSPLHF	TGTGCCAGCAGGGGGGACAGACTCAATAATTCACCCCTCCACTTT	few	TRBD1	TRBJ1-6	TRBV27
CASSPGWDTDTQYF	TGCGCCAGCTCTCCGGGGTGGGACACAGATACGCAGTATTTT	once	-	TRBJ2-3	TRBV5-1
CAVQGGSYEQYF	TGTGCCGTCCAGGGGGGATCCTACGAGCAGTACTTC	-	-	TRBJ2-7	TRBV11-2
CASSIRGSPLHF	TGTGCCAGTAGTATTAGGGGATCACCCCTCCACTTT	-	-	TRBJ1-6	TRBV19
CASGSSRGGSGETQYF	TGTGCTAGTGGTTCTTCCCGGGGGGGCAGTGGCGAGACCCAGTACTTC	-	TRBD2	TRBJ2-5	TRBV12-5
CASSTQRGNQETQYF	TGTGCCAGCAGCACTCAGCGGGGGAACCAAGAGACCCAGTACTTC	-	TRBD2	TRBJ2-5	TRBV5-4
CAISLTGERFSGANVLTF	TGTGCCATCAGCCTCACAGGGGAACGGTTTTCTGGGGCCAACGTCCTGACTTTC	-	TRBD1	TRBJ2-6	TRBV10-3
CASSSRGFPYGYTF	TGTGCCAGCAGCTCCCGGGGGTTCCCCTATGGCTACACCTTC	few	-	TRBJ1-2	TRBV7-2
CASGPPTGADTQYF	TGTGCTAGTGGTCCCCCGACAGGGGCAGATACGCAGTATTTT	-	TRBD1	TRBJ2-3	TRBV12-5
CASSYSRGGQPQHF	TGTGCCAGCAGTTACTCGCGGGGAGGTCAGCCCCAGCATTTT	-	-	TRBJ1-5	TRBV6-5
CASSLAAGGGAPIPQYF	TGCGCCAGCAGCCTAGCGGCCGGCGGGGGGGCCCCGATCCCCCAGTATTTT	-	TRBD2	TRBJ2-3	TRBV4-1
CASSRQGPGESDEQFF	TGCGCCAGCAGCCGCCAGGGGCCAGGGGAATCGGATGAGCAGTTCTTC	-	-	TRBJ2-1	TRBV5-1
CASSNTGTVNTEAFF	TGCGCCAGCAGCAATACCGGGACAGTGAACACTGAAGCTTTCTTT	-	TRBD1	TRBJ1-1	TRBV5-1
CASTREGYNEQFF	TGTGCCAGCACCAGGGAGGGATACAATGAGCAGTTCTTC	-	TRBD2	TRBJ2-1	TRBV5-4
CSARNRHGYTF	TGCAGTGCTAGAAACAGGCATGGCTACACCTTC	-	-	TRBJ1-2	TRBV20-1
CASSRGQGIYGYTF	TGTGCCAGCAGTAGGGGACAGGGAATTTATGGCTACACCTTC	-	TRBD1	TRBJ1-2	TRBV6-5
CASTSLTIPTDTQYF	TGTGCCAGCACCAGTTTGACAATCCCCACAGATACGCAGTATTTT	-	-	TRBJ2-3	TRBV7-2